Below, 17 T cell receptor beta chains from the same sample are listed, as sequenced in a study of blood T cell repertoires in COVID-19 (dated by TCRdb to 2020 to 2022). Receptor amplification or capture employed the immunoSEQ multiplex PCR assay. The clones in this table, taken by TCRdb from immuneACCESS, are in-frame only. Not every clone is retained; where verified, under half of the shortfall comes from an unresolved V gene, and the cause of the rest is unknown. In all, the sample holds roughly 250,000 clones, and about 88% of those were seen once. 1.5% to 2% of the sample is taken by the ten largest. Sequenced material: PBMCs or T cells enriched from blood (not recorded which). These receptors all stem from a woman in her forties or fifties who had recovered from COVID-19.

This clone has ten or more counts. The V and J genes are TRBV7-2 and TRBJ1-1; D is unresolved. The germline gives CDR1 SGHTA, CDR2 FQGNSA. The V end was cut by 3 bases, the J end by 9 bases, with 14 bases between. This CDR3 region has 13 residues. In nucleotides, the CDR3 is TGTGCCAGCAGCTTCGGCCGGGAGAGGAAAGCTTTCTTT. It encodes CASSFGRERKAFF.

As DNA, the CDR3 is TGTGCCAGCAGCCGACAGGCGCCTGATACGCAGTATTTT. It yields the protein CASSRQAPDTQYF. This sequence joins TRBV5-4 and TRBJ2-3, with D possibly matching TRBD1 (6 bases). V lost 4 bases and J lost 6, with 12 bases in between. Germline CDR1 reads SGHNT; CDR2 reads YYREEE (reference sequence). This CDR3 region has 13 residues.

The V gene is TRBV18, the J gene TRBJ2-3, with D perhaps TRBD1 (6 bases). Trimming cost V 5 bases and J 0 bases, with 15 bases left between them. CDR3 length equals 16 residues. Germline V gives CDR1 KGHSH, CDR2 LQKENI. This chain's CDR3 is CASSSSRQASTDTQYF. CDR3 nucleotide sequence: TGTGCCAGCTCATCATCAAGACAGGCTAGCACAGATACGCAGTATTTT.

This clone was observed once. The chain employs TRBV18 and TRBJ2-5; 7 positions agree with TRBD2. There are 13 residues in the CDR3. The trim removed 9 bases at V and 2 bases at J, leaving 6 bases unmatched. Germline V gene lookup returns CDR1 KGHSH and CDR2 LQKENI. CDR3 nucleotide sequence: TGTGCCAGTTGGAGCGGGGATCAAGAGACCCAGTACTTC. This gives the protein CASWSGDQETQYF.

The chain uses TRBV6-5 and TRBJ1-5, with TRBD1 identical over 11 bases. CDR1 is MNHEY and CDR2 is SVGAGI in the germline V gene. The CDR3 runs to 15 residues. J was trimmed by 6 bases and V by 6 bases; bases with no gene match: 7. CDR3 bases: TGTGCCAGCAGGGGGACAGGGGGATTTCGTCAGCCCCAGCATTTT. It specifies CASRGTGGFRQPQHF.

The rearrangement links TRBV4-3 to TRBJ1-4; tentatively, D is TRBD1 (5 bases). Looked up from germline, CDR1 is LGHNA and CDR2 is YSLEER. This CDR3 has 14 residues. The V gene lost 0 bases and the J gene lost 8 bases, with 10 bases spanning the gap. The CDR3 loop reads CASSQEARVEKLFF. CDR3 nucleotide sequence: TGCGCCAGCAGCCAAGAGGCCAGGGTAGAAAAACTGTTTTTT.

This chain connects TRBV5-6 to TRBJ2-1, with 7 bases lining up with TRBD1. In germline, CDR1 is SGHDT, CDR2 YYEEEE. This CDR3 contains 12 residues. V shed 0 bases, J shed 13 bases, and the junction held 4 bases outside the gene matches. CDR3 protein: CASSLGGGVQFF. DNA for the CDR3: TGTGCCAGCAGCTTGGGAGGGGGCGTTCAGTTCTTC.

This clone was counted between two and nine times. This chain connects TRBV19 to TRBJ2-2, with D unresolved. The CDR3 is 15 amino acids. Germline values: CDR1 LNHDA, CDR2 SQIVND (reference sequence). V lost 5 bases and J lost 0, with 10 bases in between. The CDR3 coding sequence is TGTGCCAGTAGTCGGGTGGATTCGAACACCGGGGAGCTGTTTTTT. This codes for CASSRVDSNTGELFF.

This chain uses TRBV18 with TRBJ1-2; 8 bases agree with TRBD1. With 6 bases clipped from V and 7 bases from J, the junction kept 16 bases outside the gene matches. Germline CDR1 reads KGHSH; CDR2 reads LQKENI. This CDR3 has 16 amino acids. The CDR3, as DNA: TGTGCCAGCTCCCGAGATACATCGGCAGGGGGCACTGGCTACACCTTC. Translated: CASSRDTSAGGTGYTF.

This chain connects TRBV11-2 to TRBJ2-1; TRBD2 aligns across 8 bases. Per germline, CDR1 SGHAT and CDR2 FQNNGV. The CDR3 spans 15 residues. The J segment lost 6 bases and the V segment lost 3 bases, leaving 7 bases of the junction unmatched. CDR3 in amino acids: CASSFDGRAINEQFF. CDR3 nucleotide sequence: TGTGCCAGCAGCTTCGACGGGAGGGCAATCAATGAGCAGTTCTTC.

This clone was counted a single time. The CDR3 DNA is TGTGCCAGCAGTTTAGACAGGGCCCTCTACGAGCAGTACTTC. Protein product: CASSLDRALYEQYF. The V call is TRBV28, the J call TRBJ2-7; the match to TRBD1 covers 7 bases. Unmatched junction bases numbered 4, after V lost 2 bases and J lost 3 bases. The CDR3 sequence is 14 residues long. Germline CDR1 reads MDHEN; CDR2 reads SYDVKM.

This clone has more than one count but fewer than ten. V is TRBV4-2 and J is TRBJ2-2, with 10 bases fitting TRBD2. Germline-derived CDR1 and CDR2 are LGHNA and YNFKEQ. With V trimmed by 2 bases and J by 9 bases, 15 bases remained unmatched. This CDR3 is built from 18 residues. The CDR3, as DNA: TGTGCCAGCAGCCAATCGGCCACAGCGGGAGGGGAACACCGGGAGCTGTTTTTT. Translation: CASSQSATAGGEHRELFF.

A note on this clone: This specimen includes other DNA sequences encoding the same CDR3. The chain carries TRBV3-1 (or the pseudogene TRBV3-2) and TRBJ2-7, with D perhaps TRBD2 (5 bases). V dropped 3 bases and J dropped 4 bases, with 7 bases sitting between them. The CDR3 has 12 amino acids. Germline lookup yields CDR1 LGHDT and CDR2 YNNKEL (reference sequence). CDR3 sequence: CASSHSGYEQYF. The CDR3 DNA sequence: TGTGCCAGCAGCCACTCGGGGTACGAGCAGTACTTC.

Here the CDR3 DNA reads TGTGCCAGCAGTGTACTAAGACAGGGGGCTATTTACGAGCAGTACTTC. Translating it yields CASSVLRQGAIYEQYF. The rearrangement links TRBV27 to TRBJ2-7, with TRBD1 identical over 10 bases. In germline, CDR1 is MNHEY, CDR2 SMNVEV (reference sequence). The CDR3 spans 16 residues. V shed 5 bases and J 4 bases; nucleotides not matched to a gene: 11.

The rearrangement joins TRBV6-2 or TRBV6-3 to TRBJ1-3; the match to TRBD1 covers 8 bases. Germline-derived CDR1 and CDR2 are MNHEY and SVGEGT. V trimming: 6 bases; J trimming: 1 base; junction bases outside the gene matches: 5. The CDR3 extends over 15 amino acids. CDR3 in amino acids: CASSDRGYSGNTIYF. CDR3 in DNA: TGTGCCAGCAGCGACAGGGGATATTCTGGAAACACCATATATTTT.

This clone occurred a few times. The junction differs from germline at one of its ends, possibly a read error. The chain carries TRBV7-9 and TRBJ2-1; 10 nucleotides align to TRBD2. Germline V gives CDR1 SEHNR, CDR2 FQNEAQ (reference sequence). CDR3 length equals 15 residues. CDR3 coding DNA: TGTGCCAGCAGCCTAGCGGGAGTGGGGTACAATGAGCAGTTCTTC. It is translated as CASSLAGVGYNEQFF.

This chain joins TRBV3-1 (or the pseudogene TRBV3-2) and TRBJ1-1, with D unresolved. The CDR3 is 14 amino acids. Germline V gives CDR1 LGHDT, CDR2 YNNKEL (reference sequence). The V end lost 3 bases, the J end lost 1 base, and 9 bases lay between the germline ends. For the CDR3, the DNA is TGTGCCAGCAGCCAGCAGTCGCCGAACACTGAAGCTTTCTTT. This encodes CASSQQSPNTEAFF.